This TCR beta chain was documented in a study of T-cell memory formation after mild COVID-19. Whole-study results and caveats: Contracting clones localized mainly to CM and EM when CD4+ and mainly to EMRA when CD8+. Among clones contracting day 15 to 85, CD4/CD8 was balanced, whereas later expanders leaned CD4+.

5'RACE primed at constant segments yielded TCR alpha and TCR beta cDNA libraries bearing sample barcodes and UMIs. One entry per CDR3 protein results from TCRdb running MiXCR on the 5' RACE reads. In the table there are hundreds of thousands of distinct CDR3 sequences, 15% to 20% of which are singletons. This clonotype was picked up a small number of times. The target antigen is unknown. Material: PBMCs or a T cell subset sorted from them (not recorded which). The clonotype originates from an adult woman who had mild COVID-19 (a few samples of this study predate the infection). Cell type and time point are not known.

CDR3 DNA sequence: TGCAGTGCTAGAAAGGCAGGGTGGGGTGAAAAACTGTTTTTT. This codes for CSARKAGWGEKLFF. The genes are TRBV20-1 and TRBJ1-4, with D possibly TRBD1 on 5 matching bases. Germline V gene sequence: CDR1 DFQATT, CDR2 SNEGSKA (reference sequence). V lost 2 bases, J lost 7 bases, and 14 bases lay in between. The CDR3 is made up of 14 amino acids.